The 32 T cell receptor beta chains reported below all come from one sample, sequenced in a study of blood T cell repertoires in COVID-19. Clones were sequenced by immunoSEQ multiplex PCR, and TCRdb holds only the in-frame ones, with some missing. The repertoire has 200,000 to 250,000 clones, 86% of them found once; the top ten carry 2.2%. The specimen sequenced was peripheral blood. The receptors originated from a young man who had recovered from COVID-19.

Here the CDR3 DNA reads TGTGCCAGCAGCTCTCGGACAGGGCCAGGTTCACCCCTCCACTTT. Translation gives CASSSRTGPGSPLHF. The genes are TRBV7-2 and TRBJ1-6; 8 bases line up with TRBD1. Germline CDR1 SGHTA, CDR2 FQGNSA. The CDR3 loop spans 15 amino acids. V was pared by 4 bases and J by 9 bases, with 8 bases of the junction left unmatched.

This chain links TRBV18 with TRBJ1-3; a weak D match, TRBD1 (5 bases). Germline assignment: CDR1 KGHSH and CDR2 LQKENI. There are 15 residues in the CDR3. Trimming took off 8 bases at V and 0 bases at J, with 14 bases between the two ends. This CDR3 is CASPGTGDSGNTIYF. CDR3 DNA: TGTGCCAGCCCCGGGACGGGGGACTCTGGAAACACCATATATTTT. Together with reference TRBV18 and TRBJ1-3, the CDR3 gives the full variable domain: NAGVMQNPRHLVRRRGQEARLRCSPMKGHSHVYWYRQLPEEGLKFMVYLQKENIIDESGMPKERFSAEFPKEGPSILRIQQVVRGDSAAYFCASPGTGDSGNTIYFGEGSWLTVV.

This chain joins TRBV5-1 and TRBJ2-3, with D unresolved. The germline gives CDR1 SGHRS, CDR2 YFSETQ. V was cut by 0 bases and J by 3 bases, with 5 bases left in between. The CDR3 runs to 13 residues. CDR3 residues: CASSLDRTDTQYF. The CDR3 region has the DNA TGCGCCAGCAGCTTGGATAGAACAGATACGCAGTATTTT.

This clone turned up a few times. In DNA, the CDR3 is TGTGCCAGCAGCTCCCGGGACAGGGGGGAGACCCAGTACTTC. It translates to CASSSRDRGETQYF. The chain is built from TRBV7-9 and TRBJ2-5, with TRBD1 matching 11 bases. The V gene end was trimmed by 4 bases and the J gene end by 5 bases; junction bases not matched to a gene: 3. The CDR3 loop spans 14 amino acids. Germline values: CDR1 SEHNR, CDR2 FQNEAQ (reference sequence).

This chain joins TRBV2 and TRBJ1-4, with 10 bases lining up with TRBD1. The germline gives CDR1 SNHLY, CDR2 FYNNEI. V lost 5 bases and J lost 4; bases outside the gene matches: 1. The CDR3 loop spans 14 amino acids. As DNA, the CDR3 is TGTGCCAGCAGTAGGGACAGGGGTAATGAAAAACTGTTTTTT. Residues: CASSRDRGNEKLFF. Combining the CDR3 with reference TRBV2 and TRBJ1-4 gives the whole variable domain EPEVTQTPSHQVTQMGQEVILRCVPISNHLYFYWYRQILGQKVEFLVSFYNNEISEKSEIFDDQFSVERPDGSNFTLKIRSTKLEDSAMYFCASSRDRGNEKLFFGSGTQLSVL.

This rearrangement joins TRBV6-6 to TRBJ1-1; 8 nucleotides match TRBD1. V lost 4 bases, J lost 5 bases, and 9 bases stayed unmatched. The CDR3 runs to 15 residues. Germline CDR1 reads MNHNY; CDR2 reads SVGAGI (reference sequence). The CDR3 sequence is CASSFWTGRETEAFF. In DNA, the CDR3 is TGTGCCAGCAGTTTCTGGACAGGGAGGGAAACTGAAGCTTTCTTT.

The rearrangement links TRBV10-2 to TRBJ1-5; D is possibly TRBD1 (5 bases). V shed 6 bases and J shed 2 bases, with 11 bases lying between them. The V gene's germline CDR1 is WSHSY and CDR2 SAAADI. CDR3 length: 14 residues. CDR3 sequence reads: CASSRVSGNQPQHF. CDR3 DNA: TGCGCCAGCAGCAGGGTATCGGGCAATCAGCCCCAGCATTTT.

This clone was recorded only once. This rearrangement joins TRBV18 to TRBJ1-2; tentatively, D is TRBD1 (5 bases). CDR1 is KGHSH, CDR2 LQKENI, per germline. The CDR3 consists of 14 residues. Trimming took 3 bases from V and 1 from J, leaving 9 bases between them. The chain's CDR3 is CASSPYDSNYGYTF. For the CDR3, the DNA is TGTGCCAGCTCACCCTACGACAGTAACTATGGCTACACCTTC.

The chain combines TRBV5-1 with TRBJ2-2; a weak D match, TRBD2 (6 bases). Trimming stripped 2 bases from V and 0 bases from J, with 14 bases between. The germline CDR1 and CDR2 sequences are SGHRS and YFSETQ. The CDR3 is made up of 17 amino acids. CDR3 amino acids: CASSFQRWDSNTGELFF. CDR3 sequence (DNA): TGCGCCAGCAGCTTCCAAAGATGGGACTCGAACACCGGGGAGCTGTTTTTT.

V usage is TRBV6-6 and J usage is TRBJ2-7, with TRBD1 matching 7 bases. V was pared by 11 bases and J by 5 bases, with 9 bases of the junction left unmatched. This CDR3 has 12 amino acids. The germline gives CDR1 MNHNY, CDR2 SVGAGI (reference sequence). The CDR3 protein is CAGSQGLNEQYF. The DNA of the CDR3 is TGTGCCGGATCACAGGGGCTGAACGAGCAGTACTTC.

The V call is TRBV18, the J call TRBJ2-2, with TRBD2 as a possible D gene (5 bases). The CDR3 has 12 residues. The V and J ends lost 2 bases and 10 bases respectively, with 8 bases between them. CDR1 is KGHSH and CDR2 is LQKENI in the germline V gene. For the CDR3, the DNA is TGTGCCAGCTCACCAGAGGGAATGGAGCTGTTTTTT. Its translation is CASSPEGMELFF.

This clone showed up just a few times. The chain joins TRBV7-8 to TRBJ2-1; the D is unclear. Trimming left V 5 bases short and J 5 bases short, with 13 bases between. In germline, CDR1 is SGHVS, CDR2 FQNEAQ. The CDR3 length is 14 residues. The chain's CDR3 is CASSVSSMDNEQFF. The CDR3 DNA is TGTGCCAGCAGCGTCTCCAGTATGGACAATGAGCAGTTCTTC.

The rearrangement links TRBV11-3 to TRBJ1-1; maybe TRBD1 (6 bases). V gave up 5 bases and J gave up 3 bases, with 16 bases separating them. Germline V CDR1 and CDR2: SGHNT, YENEEA. The CDR3 runs to 15 residues. CDR3 sequence reads: CASSPTGWGDTEAFF. Here the CDR3 DNA reads TGTGCCAGCAGCCCTACAGGGTGGGGAGACACTGAAGCTTTCTTT.

The chain uses TRBV5-1 and TRBJ1-3; D gene unclear. CDR3 size: 13 residues. Germline values: CDR1 SGHRS, CDR2 YFSETQ. V was shortened by 4 bases and J by 0 bases, with 5 bases between the two germline ends. The CDR3 reads CASSPDSGNTIYF. The CDR3 coding sequence is TGCGCCAGCAGCCCAGACTCTGGAAACACCATATATTTT.

The chain joins TRBV14 to TRBJ2-7; 8 nucleotides match TRBD1. The CDR3 has 16 amino acids. Losses at the gene ends were 1 base for V and 4 bases for J; bases not matched to a gene: 9. The germline CDR1 and CDR2 sequences are SGHDN and FVKESK. The CDR3 sequence: CASSQAHRGTVYEQYF. CDR3 nucleotide sequence: TGTGCCAGCAGCCAAGCGCACAGGGGGACGGTTTACGAGCAGTACTTC.

In this sample, this clone turned up once. The gene calls are TRBV30 and TRBJ1-2, with unresolved D. Germline-derived CDR1 and CDR2 are GTSNPN and SVGIG (reference sequence). The length of the CDR3 is 15 residues. V shed 0 bases and J shed 1 base, with 12 bases lying between them. The CDR3 region is CAWSVLIADNYGYTF. CDR3 nucleotide sequence: TGTGCCTGGAGTGTACTAATTGCAGATAACTATGGCTACACCTTC.

This sequence joins TRBV29-1 and TRBJ2-1; 9 nucleotides match TRBD2. The CDR3 sequence is 14 residues long. Germline V gene lookup returns CDR1 SQVTM and CDR2 ANQGSEA. V was pared by 7 bases and J by 8 bases, with 12 bases of the junction left unmatched. CDR3 sequence (DNA): TGCAGCGCCCGACGCGGGGGGGGAGTGGATGAGCAGTTCTTC. Protein product: CSARRGGGVDEQFF.

The chain has TRBV29-1 and TRBJ2-3, with 9 bases identical to TRBD1. The CDR3 runs to 15 residues. From germline, CDR1 is SQVTM and CDR2 ANQGSEA. The trim removed 1 base at V and 5 bases at J, leaving 7 bases unmatched. DNA for the CDR3: TGCAGCGTTGAAGCCCAGGGGACAGGGAGAGATACGCAGTATTTT. This gives the protein CSVEAQGTGRDTQYF.

The CDR3 here is CASSPGGGGGYEQYF. The CDR3 region has the DNA TGTGCCAGCAGCCCCGGCGGGGGCGGGGGATACGAGCAGTACTTC. The V and J genes are TRBV3-1 (or the pseudogene TRBV3-2) and TRBJ2-7; TRBD2 might be the D (7 bases). In germline, CDR1 is LGHDT, CDR2 YNNKEL (reference sequence). The CDR3 runs 15 residues. Between the trimmed V and J ends, which lost 4 bases and 4 bases, there was a span of 17 bases.

The rearrangement links TRBV7-6 to TRBJ2-7, with D perhaps matching TRBD2 (5 bases). CDR1 SGHVS and CDR2 FNYEAQ come from the germline V gene. This CDR3 is 15 amino acids long. V gave up 5 bases and J gave up 6 bases, with 20 bases separating them. The CDR3 DNA sequence: TGTGCCAGCAGCCAACTCGAGGGTCGGGTTAGCGAGCAGTACTTC. Encoded protein: CASSQLEGRVSEQYF.

The chain links TRBV6-2 or TRBV6-3 to TRBJ2-4; D gene uncertain. The CDR3 has 13 amino acids. The germline V gene encodes CDR1 MNHEY and CDR2 SVGEGT. Trimming removed 2 bases from V and 7 bases from J, with 9 bases in between. The CDR3 reads CASSYIPGNIQYF. DNA of the CDR3: TGTGCCAGCAGTTACATACCCGGGAACATTCAGTACTTC.

This clone appeared a few times. The chain combines TRBV5-1 with TRBJ1-3; 12 bases agree with TRBD1. Losses at the gene ends were 1 base for V and 4 bases for J; bases not matched to a gene: 3. The CDR3 totals 16 residues. CDR1 and CDR2 from the germline V gene are SGHRS and YFSETQ. CDR3 in amino acids: CASSLQGTGGGNTIYF. In DNA, the CDR3 is TGCGCCAGCAGCTTGCAGGGGACAGGGGGCGGAAACACCATATATTTT.

This clone was counted only a few times. The CDR3 DNA reads as TGTGCCACCAGTGATGGGTTCAGGACAGGGGGCGAGACCCAGTACTTC. Translated, it gives CATSDGFRTGGETQYF. This chain connects TRBV24-1 to TRBJ2-5; 11 bases map to TRBD1. With 3 bases clipped from V and 5 bases from J, the junction kept 7 bases outside the gene matches. CDR3 length: 16 residues. Germline-derived CDR1 and CDR2 are KGHDR and SFDVKD.

Regarding this clone: The identical CDR3 is also encoded by other nucleotide sequences in the sample. This chain links TRBV12-3 or TRBV12-4 with TRBJ1-2, with D hard to call. V gave up 1 base and J gave up 4 bases, with 7 bases separating them. The length of the CDR3 is 13 residues. CDR3 sequence: CASSLGAVYGYTF. The CDR3 nucleotides are TGTGCCAGCAGTTTAGGTGCAGTCTATGGCTACACCTTC.

The chain employs TRBV21-1 and TRBJ1-5. TRBV21-1 is labeled a pseudogene. This CDR3 is 18 amino acids long. CDR3 coding DNA: TGTGCCAGCAGGTACGAGGTCTATATTTTGATGAGCAATCAGCCCCAGCATTTT. Its translation is CASRYEVYILMSNQPQHF.

CDR3 loop: CASSRMRNYEQYF. The CDR3 coding sequence is TGTGCCAGCAGCAGAATGCGGAACTACGAGCAGTACTTC. The chain is built from TRBV12-3 or TRBV12-4 and TRBJ2-7; D is ambiguous. The ends were cut back, 6 bases at V and 3 bases at J, with 12 bases in the middle. CDR3 length equals 13 residues.

This chain links TRBV6-5 with TRBJ2-2; D not certain. CDR1 is MNHEY, CDR2 SVGAGI, per germline. The CDR3 contains 15 residues. Trimming stripped 3 bases from V and 3 bases from J, with 11 bases between. CDR3 protein: CASSYPSNDTGELFF. The DNA of the CDR3 is TGTGCCAGCAGTTATCCGAGCAATGACACCGGGGAGCTGTTTTTT.

The V call is TRBV9, the J call TRBJ2-7, with 7 bases matching TRBD2. From germline, CDR1 is SGDLS and CDR2 YYNGEE. Germline trimming cut 3 bases from V and 6 bases from J; bases unmatched to any gene: 6. This CDR3 has 13 amino acids. The DNA of the CDR3 is TGTGCCAGCAGCGCTGGGGGGGGTAGCGAGCAGTACTTC. It encodes CASSAGGGSEQYF.

This chain links TRBV14 with TRBJ2-4, with TRBD2 matching 10 bases. The CDR3 loop spans 14 amino acids. The germline V gene has CDR1 SGHDN and CDR2 FVKESK. The junction had 0 bases not matched to a gene; V was cut back by 1 base and J by 6 bases. Written as DNA, the CDR3 is TGTGCCAGCAGCCAAGGGACTAGCGGAAACATTCAGTACTTC. Translation gives CASSQGTSGNIQYF.

This rearrangement joins TRBV7-2 to TRBJ2-5; unclear D gene. The CDR3 totals 13 residues. The V end lost 2 bases, the J end lost 5 bases, and 9 bases lay between the germline ends. CDR1 SGHTA and CDR2 FQGNSA come from the germline V gene. CDR3: CASSLLMEETQYF. As DNA, the CDR3 is TGTGCCAGCAGCTTATTAATGGAGGAGACCCAGTACTTC. Together with reference TRBV7-2 and TRBJ2-5, the CDR3 gives the full variable domain: GAGVSQSPSNKVTEKGKDVELRCDPISGHTALYWYRQSLGQGLEFLIYFQGNSAPDKSGLPSDRFSAERTGGSVSTLTIQRTQQEDSAVYLCASSLLMEETQYFGPGTRLLVL.

J is TRBJ2-5 and V is TRBV5-1; 9 bases align to TRBD2. CDR1 is SGHRS and CDR2 is YFSETQ in the germline V gene. The CDR3 runs to 15 residues. J lost 1 base, V lost 1 base, and 2 bases had no gene match. The CDR3 loop is CASSLLRGGQETQYF. As DNA, the CDR3 is TGCGCCAGCAGCTTGCTGCGGGGGGGCCAAGAGACCCAGTACTTC.

The chain employs TRBV4-1 and TRBJ2-3; 9 nucleotides agree with TRBD2. Trimming took 1 base from V and 2 from J; bases not matched to a gene: 4. The CDR3 sequence is 16 residues long. Looked up from germline, CDR1 is MGHRA and CDR2 is YSYEKL. The CDR3 loop reads CASSQGSGGSTDTQYF. CDR3 sequence (DNA): TGCGCCAGCAGCCAAGGTAGCGGGGGATCCACAGATACGCAGTATTTT.